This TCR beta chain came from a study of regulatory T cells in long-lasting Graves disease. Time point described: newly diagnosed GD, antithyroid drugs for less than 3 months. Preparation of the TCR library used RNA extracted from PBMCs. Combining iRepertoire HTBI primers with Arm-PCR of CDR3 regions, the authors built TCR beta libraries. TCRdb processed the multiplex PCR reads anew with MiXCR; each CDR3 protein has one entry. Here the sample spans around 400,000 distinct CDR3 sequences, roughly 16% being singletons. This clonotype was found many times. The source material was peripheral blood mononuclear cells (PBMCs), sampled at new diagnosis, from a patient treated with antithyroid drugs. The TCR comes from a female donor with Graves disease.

This CDR3 is CASSDRPGYTEAFF. Written as DNA, the CDR3 is TGTGCCAGCAGCGACAGACCGGGATACACTGAAGCTTTCTTT. The J gene is TRBJ1-1, the V gene TRBV11-1; TRBD1 is a possible D gene (5 bases). CDR3 length equals 14 residues. Germline CDR1 reads SGHAT; CDR2 reads FQDESV (reference sequence). Trimming pared 5 bases from V and 3 bases from J, leaving 13 bases between.